This T cell receptor beta chain was obtained from a study of T-cell reconstitution after alpha-beta-depleted transplantation in children (dated by TCRdb to the mid-2010s). The study in broad terms: T-cell immune reconstitution after TCRalphabeta/CD19-depleted allogeneic hematopoietic cell transplantation in children was quantitatively tracked in the study by means of TCR repertoire profiling.

Libraries came from PCR. Sequencing relied on an Illumina HiSeq 2500. Molecular barcoding was employed in the preparation of TCR libraries, with unique molecular identifiers being used to normalize TCRbeta repertoire quantification. The public sequencing data were trimmed at Q25 with fastp and processed into clonotypes with MiXCR by TCRdb, which kept only in-frame beta chains. Each CDR3 protein appears once, grouped with its most common genes and DNA. For this sample the table gives hundreds of thousands of distinct CDR3 sequences, of which around 17% were detected only once. 3.3% of the sample goes to the ten largest clones. The germline V gene (reference sequence) specifies SGHKS as CDR1 and YYEKEE as CDR2. Deletion took 0 bases off V and 1 base off J, with a span of 8 bases between the germline ends. Inclusive of the bounding cysteine and phenylalanine, the CDR3 is 15 residues long. The CDR3 DNA has 45 bases and is translated from base 1.

For this clonotype: The specificity of this receptor is unknown. Base qualities are not provided; no much larger clone lies one nucleotide away.

The clonotype comes from a human donor who donated a stem cell graft to a child with acute lymphoblastic leukemia. The sequence joins TRBV5-5 to TRBJ1-5; the D segment could be TRBD1, given 6 matching bases. The specimen comprised PBMCs from the stem cell graft donor, sampled from the stem cell graft. For the CDR3, the sequence is CASSLVGGSNQPQHF. The DNA sequence is TGTGCCAGCAGCTTGGTGGGGGGCAGCAATCAGCCCCAGCATTTT.